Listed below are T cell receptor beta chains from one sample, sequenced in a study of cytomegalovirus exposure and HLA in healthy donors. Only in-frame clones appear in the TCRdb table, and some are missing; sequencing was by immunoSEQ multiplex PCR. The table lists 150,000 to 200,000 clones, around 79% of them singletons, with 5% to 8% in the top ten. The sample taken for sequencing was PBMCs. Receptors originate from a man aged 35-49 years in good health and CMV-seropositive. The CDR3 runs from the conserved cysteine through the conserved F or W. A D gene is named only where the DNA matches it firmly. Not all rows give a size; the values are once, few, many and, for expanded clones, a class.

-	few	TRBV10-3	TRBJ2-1	TGTGCCATCAGCAAAACTAGCTTATATGAGCAGTTCTTC	CAISKTSLYEQFF
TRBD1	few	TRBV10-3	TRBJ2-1	TGTGCCATCAGCCGGACAGGGGCGGATGAGCAGTTCTTC	CAISRTGADEQFF
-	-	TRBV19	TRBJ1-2	TGTGCCAGTAGTTTACAGGAGGGATTCTATGGCTACACCTTC	CASSLQEGFYGYTF
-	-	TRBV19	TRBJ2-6	TGTGCCAGTAGTATTTGGGCCGTCTCCTCTGGGGCCAACGTCCTGACTTTC	CASSIWAVSSGANVLTF
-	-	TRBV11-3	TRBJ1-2	TGTGCCAGCAGCTTAGGAGAGGGCTATGGCTACACCTTC	CASSLGEGYGYTF
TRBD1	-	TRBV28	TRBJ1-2	TGTGCCAGCCAGACAGGGAGCGGTGGCTACACCTTC	CASQTGSGGYTF
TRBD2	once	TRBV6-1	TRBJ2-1	TGTGCCAGCAGTGAAGCGACTAGCGGGAGGGGTAATGAGCAGTTCTTC	CASSEATSGRGNEQFF
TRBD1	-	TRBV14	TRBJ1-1	TGTGCCAGCAGCCCCCGGGACAGGGTCGGCACTGAAGCTTTCTTT	CASSPRDRVGTEAFF
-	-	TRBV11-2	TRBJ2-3	TGTGCCAGCAGCCCGTGGATCTCGATTGGGGGGGATACGCAGTATTTT	CASSPWISIGGDTQYF
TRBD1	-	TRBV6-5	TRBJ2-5	TGTGCCAGCAGCGGGACAGGGGAGACCCAGTACTTC	CASSGTGETQYF
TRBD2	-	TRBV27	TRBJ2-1	TGTGCCAGCAGACCCCTAGCGGGAGGGTCCTACAATGAGCAGTTCTTC	CASRPLAGGSYNEQFF
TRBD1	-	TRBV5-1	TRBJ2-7	TGCGCCAGCAGCTTGGCCCCCGGGACAGGGTTGGGCGAGCAGTACTTC	CASSLAPGTGLGEQYF
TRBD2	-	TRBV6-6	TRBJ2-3	TGTGCCAGCAGAGACGGACTAGCGGGAACAGATACGCAGTATTTT	CASRDGLAGTDTQYF
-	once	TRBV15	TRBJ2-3	TGTGCCACCAGCAGAGCTAGCGGCACAGATACGCAGTATTTT	CATSRASGTDTQYF
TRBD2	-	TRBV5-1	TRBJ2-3	TGCGCCAGCAGCTTGAGGACTAGCGGACTCACAGATACGCAGTATTTT	CASSLRTSGLTDTQYF
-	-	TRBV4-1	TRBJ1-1	TGCGCCAGCAGCCAAGAGGGCAGAGCCTTGAACACTGAAGCTTTCTTT	CASSQEGRALNTEAFF
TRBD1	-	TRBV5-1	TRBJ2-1	TGCGCCAGCAGCTCAGGGGGCTTTGGGAACAATGAGCAGTTCTTC	CASSSGGFGNNEQFF
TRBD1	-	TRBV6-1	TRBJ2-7	TGTGCCAGCCTCAGACAGGGTGACGAGCAGTACTTC	CASLRQGDEQYF
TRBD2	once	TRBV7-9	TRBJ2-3	TGTGCCAGTCGACTAGCTGAGGGAGCAGATACGCAGTATTTT	CASRLAEGADTQYF
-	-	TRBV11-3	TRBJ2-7	TGTGCCAGCAGCCCCGGCCTAGCGAACTCCTACGAGCAGTACTTC	CASSPGLANSYEQYF
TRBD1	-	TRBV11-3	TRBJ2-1	TGTGCCAGCAGACAGGGACAGGGAAACAATGAGCAGTTCTTC	CASRQGQGNNEQFF
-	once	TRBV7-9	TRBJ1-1	TGTGCCAGCAGATTAGTAGTTCATCCTGAAGCTTTCTTT	CASRLVVHPEAFF
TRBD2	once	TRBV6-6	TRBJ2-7	TGTGCCAGCAACACGGGAGGGCCTCGCGAGCAGTACTTC	CASNTGGPREQYF
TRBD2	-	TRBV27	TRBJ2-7	TGTGCCAGCAGTTTTTCCCCAGCTAGCGGGTACGAGCAGTACTTC	CASSFSPASGYEQYF
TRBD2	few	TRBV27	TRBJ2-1	TGTGCCAGCAGTATTAACTTTAGCGGGGAGCAGTTCTTC	CASSINFSGEQFF
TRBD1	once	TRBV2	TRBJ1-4	TGTGCCAGCAGGGACAGGTCGGAGGTGGGAAAACTGTTTTTT	CASRDRSEVGKLFF
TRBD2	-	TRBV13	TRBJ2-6	TGTGCCAGCAGCCGGGGGGGGAATCCCTCTGGGGCCAACGTCCTGACTTTC	CASSRGGNPSGANVLTF
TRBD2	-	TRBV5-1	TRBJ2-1	TGCGCCAGCAGCCCCGGGACTAGCGGTAGGAGCTCCTACAATGAGCAGTTCTTC	CASSPGTSGRSSYNEQFF
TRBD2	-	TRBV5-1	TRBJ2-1	TGCGCCAGCAGCTTGCTAGGGACTAGCGGGAGGACAGGCCCCTACAATGAGCAGTTCTTC	CASSLLGTSGRTGPYNEQFF
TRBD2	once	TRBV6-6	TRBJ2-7	TGTGCCAGCAGCCATCCGGGACTAGCGAACGAGCAGTACTTC	CASSHPGLANEQYF
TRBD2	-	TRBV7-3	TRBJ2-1	TGTGCCAGCAGCTTAAGGGGGGAGGGCAATGAGCAGTTCTTC	CASSLRGEGNEQFF
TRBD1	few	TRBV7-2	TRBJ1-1	TGTGCCAGCAGCCCTGGGACAGATAGGAACACTGAAGCTTTCTTT	CASSPGTDRNTEAFF
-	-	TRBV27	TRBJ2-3	TGTGCCAGCCGCCGGGCGGGATGGTATAGCACAGATACGCAGTATTTT	CASRRAGWYSTDTQYF
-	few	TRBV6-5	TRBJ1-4	TGTGCCAGCAGTTCCACCCCTATAGTGGAAAAACTGTTTTTT	CASSSTPIVEKLFF
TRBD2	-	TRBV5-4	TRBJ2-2	TGTGCCAGCAGCACTAGCGGGAGGCCCACCGGGGAGCTGTTTTTT	CASSTSGRPTGELFF
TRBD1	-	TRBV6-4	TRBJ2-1	TGTGCCAGCAGTTCAACCCCGGACAGGTTCAGGATCTTC	CASSSTPDRFRIF
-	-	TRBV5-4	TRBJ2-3	TGTGCCAGCAGCTTGAAGGCGGGAGCAGGGGCAGATACGCAGTATTTT	CASSLKAGAGADTQYF
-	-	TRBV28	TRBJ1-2	TGTGCCAGCAGTTCCCCCCCCAGGGACTATGGCTACACCTTC	CASSSPPRDYGYTF
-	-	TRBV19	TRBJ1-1	TGTGCCAGTAGTGCATATGGACAACCGAACACTGAAGCTTTCTTT	CASSAYGQPNTEAFF
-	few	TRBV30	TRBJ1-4	TGTGCCTGGGGGTACAGGGATGGGCGCGAAAAACTGTTTTTT	CAWGYRDGREKLFF